This T cell receptor (beta chain) was recorded in a study of beta chain features in type 1 diabetes (dated by TCRdb to 2017 to 2018). Context from the whole study: Mean age, gender distribution, total cell number and subset yield were not different between patients and healthy donors. The study compared the TCRB repertoires of sorted circulating CD4+ T cell subsets in recently diagnosed type 1 diabetes patients with those in matched healthy donors. Regulatory and stem cell-like memory subsets were obtained from only 8 patients and about 8 healthy donors, while naive and central memory subsets were obtained from all 30 or so donors. A total of about 110,000,000 sorted cells were examined across all samples, and a strong correlation was observed between cell number per subset and RNA yield.

In regard to this clone: This receptor's antigen is unknown. No per-base quality is available; no much larger clone lies one base away.

All of the isolated RNA was reverse transcribed with the High Capacity cDNA Reverse Transcription Kit, so expressed TCRB transcripts were sequenced. Naive, central memory and regulatory T cell samples underwent deep immunoSEQ sequencing, averaging about 3.57 million total reads per sample. Sorted cells were lysed in RLT buffer and RNA was extracted with DNase-treated RNeasy Micro or Mini kits, depending on cell number. Each cell subset was processed on its own to prevent cross-contamination, while patient and healthy donor samples were processed together. TCRB sequences were amplified from cDNA with the immunoSEQ multiplex PCR, producing 87-bp fragments spanning the CDR3 region. The amplicons were sequenced using the Illumina HiSeq platform. In the source study's methods: PCR bias was corrected computationally using synthetic template baselines, and reads within Hamming distance 2 were collapsed, with unmergeable singletons discarded. Reads were aligned to IMGT to assign V, D and J genes, CDR3 length, and insertions or deletions at six rearrangement sites. Within each subset, clonotype counts were normalized to sorted cell number, after which true diversity and Gini coefficients were computed with the tcR R package. The overlap coefficient, calculated on TCRB nucleotide sequences, was used to quantify repertoire sharing. TCRdb retrieved this table from immuneACCESS and kept in-frame rearrangements only. Not all clones are present; in checked studies, unresolved V genes account for under half, and no reason is known for the remainder. That table furnishes V, J and clone size, whereas the DNA furnished D and trimming. This sample comprises about 140,000 clones, about 9.1% of them detected only once. The ten largest clones take up 0.65% of the sample.

Results the study describes overall, beyond this receptor: Because cDNA was sequenced instead of genomic DNA, activated cells with high expression could be over-represented, although the groups did not differ in activation or CD3 levels. PCR may preferentially amplify shorter templates, but because patient and control samples were amplified and corrected together, any resulting skew would affect both groups equally. Patients with type 1 diabetes made fewer insertions and deleted more nucleotides at VDJ recombination sites, implying thymic rearrangement abnormalities. Because small numbers of individuals were included in the HLA sub-analyses, any influence of HLA type on TCRB rearrangement was left unresolved. In all four CD4+ subsets, TCRB CDR3 length was moderately but significantly shorter in type 1 diabetes patients. Naive, central memory and regulatory TCRB repertoires appeared more similar among patients than among healthy donors.

Each donor gave one peripheral blood draw, roughly 120 mL on average, collected into heparinised tubes. A BD FACSAria II and a panel including CD45RO, CCR7, CD25, CD127, CD95 and CD27 were used to sort naive, central memory, regulatory and stem cell-like memory CD4+ T cells. Every sorted population had a purity above 98%. PBMCs were isolated immediately by Lymphoprep density gradient centrifugation and stained directly without culture. So that batch effects would be minimized, each experiment stained and sorted samples in pairs, pairing one healthy donor with one patient. V and J are trimmed by 4 bases and 5 bases, and the gene matches miss 4 bases of the junction. Including the terminal cysteine and phenylalanine, the CDR3 comprises 13 residues. Here the CDR3 DNA is all that survives: 39 bases in frame from base 1. CDR1 is given as SNHLY and CDR2 as FYNNEI, both from the germline V gene.

The rearrangement combines TRBV2 with TRBJ2-5, with 7 junctional bases fitting TRBD1. The sequence derives from a woman aged 35 to 49 in good health. The sample comprised central memory CD4+ T cells from blood. The CDR3 reads as follows: CASSGQGFETQYF. The sequenced DNA is TGTGCCAGCAGTGGACAGGGTTTTGAGACCCAGTACTTC.